This T cell receptor beta chain was captured by sequencing in a study of control samples from healthy donors and cancer patients. The table came from immunoSEQ multiplex PCR; TCRdb's copy has only in-frame clones and leaves some out. Of around 75,000 clones in the sample, 85% to 95% were seen once. The receptor was isolated from a woman in her fifties or sixties in good health. Specimen: blood.

CDR3 sequence reads: CASSLRGTSGFNEQFF. CDR3 DNA sequence: TGTGCCAGCAGCTTAAGAGGGACTAGCGGCTTCAATGAGCAGTTCTTC. V and J are TRBV7-3 and TRBJ2-1; 11 bases align to TRBD2. V shed 1 base and J 6 bases; nucleotides not matched to a gene: 5. This CDR3 region has 16 residues. Looked up from germline, CDR1 is SGHTA and CDR2 is FQGTGA.